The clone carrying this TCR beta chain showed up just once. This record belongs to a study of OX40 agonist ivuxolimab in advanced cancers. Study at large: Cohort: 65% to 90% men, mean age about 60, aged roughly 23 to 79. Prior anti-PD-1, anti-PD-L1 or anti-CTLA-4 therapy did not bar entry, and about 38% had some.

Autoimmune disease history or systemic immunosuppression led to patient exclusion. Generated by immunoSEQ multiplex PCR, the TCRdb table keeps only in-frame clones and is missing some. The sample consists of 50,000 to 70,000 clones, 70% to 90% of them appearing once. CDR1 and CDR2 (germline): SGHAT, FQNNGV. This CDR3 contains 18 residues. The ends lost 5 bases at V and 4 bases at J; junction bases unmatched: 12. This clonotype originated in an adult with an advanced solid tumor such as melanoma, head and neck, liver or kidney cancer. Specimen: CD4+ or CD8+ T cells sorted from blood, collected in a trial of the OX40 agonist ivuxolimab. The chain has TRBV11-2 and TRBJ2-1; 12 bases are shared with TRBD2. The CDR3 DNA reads TGTGCCAGCAGCCTCTCCCTCTCACTAGCGGGAGGTTACAATGAGCAGTTCTTC. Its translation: CASSLSLSLAGGYNEQFF.